This T cell receptor beta chain comes out of a study of T-cell reconstitution after alpha-beta-depleted transplantation in children. Whole-study results and caveats: In some patients, recipient T cells and intrathymic progenitors surviving conditioning explained high day-60 diversity. One year after transplant, T-cell counts and diversity came mostly from newly produced T cells. Several hundred expanded graft clones reportedly supplied alpha-beta T cells about two months after transplant.

TCRbeta library preparation incorporated unique molecular identifiers. From the PCR reads, TCRdb called clonotypes with MiXCR, one entry per CDR3 protein. The data show 700,000 to 950,000 distinct CDR3 sequences, with under 20% seen just once and approximately 5% held by the top ten. CDR3 size: 15 residues. Germline CDR1 and CDR2: SGHRS and YFSETQ. The V and J ends lost 4 bases and 3 bases, in that order; junction bases with no gene match: 4. With regard to this clonotype: The target antigen is unknown.

The J gene is TRBJ1-5, the V gene TRBV5-1; 10 bases agree with TRBD1. The sequencing here drew on PBMCs, mostly from graft donor cells, taken 360 days after TCRalphabeta/CD19-depleted stem cell transplant. The origin of this receptor is a male patient under 18 who had a stem cell transplant for acute lymphoblastic leukemia, so the T cells may come from the graft donor. The CDR3 DNA sequence: TGCGCCAGCAGCCGGACAGGGGGAAACAATCAGCCCCAGCATTTT. Encoded protein: CASSRTGGNNQPQHF.